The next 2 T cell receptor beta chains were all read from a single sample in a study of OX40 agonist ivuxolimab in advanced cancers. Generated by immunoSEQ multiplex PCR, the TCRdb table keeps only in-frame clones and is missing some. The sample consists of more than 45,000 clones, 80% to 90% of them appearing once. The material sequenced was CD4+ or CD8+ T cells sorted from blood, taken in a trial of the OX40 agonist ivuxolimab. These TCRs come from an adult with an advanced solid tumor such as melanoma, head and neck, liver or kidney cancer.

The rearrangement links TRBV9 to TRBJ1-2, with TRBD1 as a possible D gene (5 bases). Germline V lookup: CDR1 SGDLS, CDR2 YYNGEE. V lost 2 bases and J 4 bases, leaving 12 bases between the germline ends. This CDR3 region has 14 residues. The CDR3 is CASSVGDGTYGYTF. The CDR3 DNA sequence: TGTGCCAGCAGCGTGGGGGACGGGACCTATGGCTACACCTTC.

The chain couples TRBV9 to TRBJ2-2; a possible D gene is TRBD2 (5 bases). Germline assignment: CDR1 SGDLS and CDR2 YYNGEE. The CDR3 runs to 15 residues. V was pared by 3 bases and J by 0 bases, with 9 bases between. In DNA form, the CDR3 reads TGTGCCAGCAGCGGGGAGTCCACGAACACCGGGGAGCTGTTTTTT. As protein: CASSGESTNTGELFF.